Reported below is one T cell receptor (beta chain). Approximately 210 ng DNA, 30,000 to 35,000 T cell genomes, went into each sorted-subset replicate PCR. TCRdb's copy holds only in-frame clones and misses some; the assay was immunoSEQ multiplex PCR. This sample has around 2,100,000 clones, with over 85% found just once. Naive CD8 cells comprised CD45RO-negative, CCR7-positively selected cells, excluding terminally differentiated effector memory CD45RA+ cells. These data originate in a study of shared clonotypes between healthy human individuals. Across the study: CD4 naive cells filled three plates per donor, CD4 memory three, CD8 naive two and CD8 memory one.

J gave up 6 bases and V 8 bases, and 8 bases lay outside the gene matches. Germline V gene sequence: CDR1 SGHVS, CDR2 FNYEAQ. This CDR3 has 14 residues. The sequencing input was naive CD8+ T cells sorted from blood. The sequence was collected from a man aged 18 to 30 in good health. V is TRBV7-6 and J is TRBJ2-3, with 10 bases lining up with TRBD2. In DNA, the CDR3 is TGTGCCAGCGACGCTAGCGGGGGAGGTGATACGCAGTATTTT. Encoded protein: CASDASGGGDTQYF.